This T cell receptor beta chain was sequenced during a study of shared clonotypes between healthy human individuals (dated by TCRdb to the early 2020s). Some background on the complete study: The cohort included three men and a couple of women between 18 and 49 years of age. To increase sequencing depth and limit assay-specific biases, different laboratories used diverse techniques to prepare libraries and sequence TCR repertoires. Blood TCR repertoires of five healthy adults were deeply sequenced to estimate repertoire size and the extent of clonotype sharing between individuals. For each donor, three plates each were used for CD4 naive and CD4 memory, two plates were used for CD8 naive, and one plate was used for CD8 memory. Leukapheresis yielded between about 0.9 and 9 billion PBMCs per donor.

CDR1 and CDR2 were assigned from the germline V gene as SQVTM and ANQGSEA. There are 15 amino acids in the CDR3, from cysteine to phenylalanine inclusive. The DNA shown is the 45-base CDR3, in frame from base 1. V was cut back by 3 bases and J by 5 bases, leaving a gap of 20 bases between them. Note on this clone: The antigen this receptor binds is unknown. Base-call qualities are not available, and no considerably larger clone is one nucleotide away.

TCR CDR3 regions were amplified from genomic DNA by multiplex PCR using the deep immunoSEQ assay. For each cell subset, the extracted genomic DNA was distributed evenly across all wells of several immunoSEQ 96-well plates, and each plate served as one replicate. Each replicate PCR for sorted subsets received about 210 ng genomic DNA, equal to about 30,000 T cell genomes. Purified libraries were quantified with a Qubit 3.0 fluorometer, sized on a Bioanalyzer 2100, and re-quantified with the KAPA Library Quantification kit. Each immunoSEQ 96-well plate was sequenced on its own single-read 150-cycle Illumina NextSeq 550 flow cell. The source study handled its data this way. Because only junctional sequences without quality scores were contained in the immunoSEQ output, filtering matching that applied to full-length reads could not be performed. To assign V/J genes and CDR3, sequences were annotated using PyIR, a Python wrapper for IgBLAST v1.9, with IMGT germline references. Any read was removed if the V/J assignment was weak (E-value above 1e-6), the CDR3 was missing, or the read contained stop codons, out-of-frame junctions, or ambiguous translated residues. A V3J clonotype was defined by an identical inferred V gene, J gene, and CDR3 amino acid sequence. To compute the percentage overlap between repertoires, the number of shared unique clonotypes was divided by the size of the smaller repertoire. Richness of each repertoire was evaluated using RTK rarefaction, the Chao1 estimator, and Recon v2.1 estimates of unobserved clonotypes. Generation probabilities for all TCRbeta clonotypes obtained by the gDNA method from a handful of donors were computed using OLGA. The clones in this table, taken by TCRdb from immuneACCESS, are in-frame only. Not every clone is retained; where verified, under half of the shortfall comes from an unresolved V gene, and the cause of the rest is unknown. The V and J calls and clone size are taken from that table; D and trimming were inferred from the DNA. Here the sample has 900,000 to 1,200,000 clones; 75% to 80% occur a single time. The biggest ten clones account for 0.6% to 0.75% of the sample.

The donors were healthy, HIV-negative adults who had no recently reported acute infections or vaccinations. Every donor was a Caucasian adult living in Nashville, Tennessee, USA. CD4+ T cells were enriched by magnetic negative selection; naive cells were then positively selected on CD45RA, and the negative fraction formed the memory subset. Blood was collected by leukapheresis, and PBMCs were isolated by Ficoll-Histopaque density gradient centrifugation and then cryopreserved in liquid nitrogen vapor phase. Analytical flow cytometry was used to check the purity and quantity of each magnetically sorted T cell population. From each sorted fraction, genomic DNA was isolated and quantified by UV absorbance on a Nanodrop 2000c. Study-level results and caveats: Rarefaction of sorted-subset datasets indicated incomplete sequencing despite the large sequencing depth. Compared with non-shared clonotypes, clonotypes shared by all four sorted-subset donors had higher generation probabilities. Because the study included only a small number of donors, the genetic and exposure-history diversity represented was limited. Sampling was limited to blood, and TCR repertoires in tissue likely differ from TCR repertoires in blood. Naive subsets generally had larger estimated clonotype richness than memory subsets did. Pairwise subsampling indicated that sequencing depth was expected to affect the degree of clonotype sharing among donors. Sharing across several donors was observed for 5% to 6.5% of naive CD4, over 3% of naive CD8, 2.3% of memory CD4, and around 0.4% of memory CD8 clonotypes.

The TCR was taken from a man aged 18 to 29 in good health. Some clones in this sample may be carry-over from other donors' samples. The sample was memory CD4+ T cells from PBMCs. The cell subset or site tag for this specimen amounts to: CD45RA-negative fraction. The V and J genes are TRBV29-1 and TRBJ2-7, with the D call tentatively TRBD1 or TRBD2, each fitting 5 bases. Here the CDR3 is given as CSVDRGKGSRDEQYF. The nucleotide sequence is TGCAGCGTTGACCGAGGGAAGGGGTCTAGGGACGAGCAGTACTTC.